This record looks at one T cell receptor (beta chain) sequence and its context. Its target is not known. Trimming at V came to 3 bases and at J to 2 bases, leaving 6 bases not matched to a gene. Germline V gives CDR1 MNHEY, CDR2 SMNVEV (reference sequence). The CDR3 covers 15 residues. The data stem from a study of cytomegalovirus exposure and HLA in healthy donors. The overall study: Roughly 80 million unique TCRs from HLA-typed donors made up an early data release.

The PCR contained 60 Vbeta and 13 Jbeta primers. Here immunoSEQ multiplex PCR was the method, and the copy in TCRdb shows in-frame clones only, minus some. This sample yields fewer than 90,000 clones, of which around 78% are seen a single time; around 2.3% belongs to the top ten. Regarding the study as a whole: In a later analysis, donors in an Asian-associated ancestry cluster reportedly had fewer N-insertions in productive TCRs than the cohort mean. Many donors shared some public TCRs, even though most TCR sequences were rare.

The specimen was PBMCs. This receptor was obtained from a male donor in good health and CMV-seropositive. The chain uses TRBV27 and TRBJ2-7; TRBD2 matches 8 bases. The CDR3 loop reads CASSFVASGPYEQYF. For the CDR3, the DNA is TGTGCCAGCAGTTTTGTGGCTAGCGGGCCCTACGAGCAGTACTTC.